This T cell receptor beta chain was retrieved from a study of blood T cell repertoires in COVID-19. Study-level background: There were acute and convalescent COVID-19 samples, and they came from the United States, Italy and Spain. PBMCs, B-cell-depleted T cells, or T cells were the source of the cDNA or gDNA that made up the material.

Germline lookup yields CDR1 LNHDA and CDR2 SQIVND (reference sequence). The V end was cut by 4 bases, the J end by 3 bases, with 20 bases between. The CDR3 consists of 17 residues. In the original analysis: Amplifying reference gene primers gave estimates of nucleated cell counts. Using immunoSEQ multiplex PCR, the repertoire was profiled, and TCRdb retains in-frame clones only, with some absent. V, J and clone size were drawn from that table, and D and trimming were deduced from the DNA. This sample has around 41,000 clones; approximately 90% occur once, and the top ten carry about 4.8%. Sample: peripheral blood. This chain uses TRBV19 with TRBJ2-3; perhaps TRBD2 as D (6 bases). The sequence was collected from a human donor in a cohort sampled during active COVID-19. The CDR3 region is CASSTEYGTWETDTQYF. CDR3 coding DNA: TGTGCCAGTAGTACCGAATACGGGACTTGGGAGACAGATACGCAGTATTTT.